The next 7 T cell receptor beta chains were all read from a single sample in a study of T cells in narcolepsy. Repertoires were generated with immunoSEQ multiplex PCR, while TCRdb's copy carries only in-frame clones and drops some. In the table there are about 30,000 clones, roughly 87% of which are singletons. The sequenced sample was memory (CD45RA-) CD4+ T cells from blood. The receptors derive from a human donor in good health.

The chain has TRBV6-6 and TRBJ2-4; D is unclear. CDR1 and CDR2 (germline): MNHNY, SVGAGI (reference sequence). The CDR3 is 14 residues long. With 0 bases removed from V and 6 bases from J, the gap between germline ends came to 9 bases. CDR3 amino acids: CASSYSSSGNIQYF. CDR3 DNA: TGTGCCAGCAGTTACTCGAGTTCAGGAAACATTCAGTACTTC.

As DNA, the CDR3 is TGTGCCAGCAGCGTATCCGCGGCAGGCCGATCGAACACCGGGGAGCTGTTTTTT. It codes for CASSVSAAGRSNTGELFF. The chain has TRBV9 and TRBJ2-2; D is unclear. The CDR3 spans 18 residues. Germline loops: CDR1 SGDLS, CDR2 YYNGEE. V lost 1 base and J lost 0, with 16 bases in between. The full variable domain, completed using reference TRBV9 and TRBJ2-2, is DSGVTQTPKHLITATGQRVTLRCSPRSGDLSVYWYQQSLDQGLQFLIQYYNGEERAKGNILERFSAQQFPDLHSELNLSSLELGDSALYFCASSVSAAGRSNTGELFFGEGSRLTVL.

The V and J genes are TRBV30 and TRBJ1-6; D possibly corresponds to TRBD1 (6 bases). V gave up 2 bases and J gave up 10 bases, with 12 bases separating them. The germline gives CDR1 GTSNPN, CDR2 SVGIG (reference sequence). This CDR3 has 13 residues. The CDR3 reads CAWSPGAGSPLHF. CDR3 in DNA: TGTGCCTGGAGTCCGGGGGCCGGATCACCCCTCCACTTT.

The genes are TRBV7-9 and TRBJ2-1; 10 bases map to TRBD2. Germline trimming cut 4 bases from V and 4 bases from J; bases unmatched to any gene: 7. The CDR3 runs 16 residues. Germline loops: CDR1 SEHNR, CDR2 FQNEAQ (reference sequence). DNA for the CDR3: TGTGCCAGCAGCTCAATAGCGGGGGGTTTTTACAATGAGCAGTTCTTC. This encodes CASSSIAGGFYNEQFF.

In nucleotides, the CDR3 is TGTGCCAGCAGGCCAGTCGGGGGTAGCAATCAGCCCCAGCATTTT. Protein: CASRPVGGSNQPQHF. The rearrangement uses TRBV6-5 and TRBJ1-5, with TRBD1 as a possible D gene (5 bases). The germline V gene has CDR1 MNHEY and CDR2 SVGAGI. The CDR3 runs 15 residues. V was trimmed by 6 bases and J by 0 bases, leaving 12 bases between them.

The chain's CDR3 is CASSGHRGANYGYTF. In DNA form, the CDR3 reads TGTGCCAGCAGTGGTCACAGGGGAGCGAACTATGGCTACACCTTC. The J gene is TRBJ1-2, the V gene TRBV6-4, with 7 bases aligning to TRBD1. The CDR3 has 15 amino acids. The V segment lost 4 bases and the J segment 2 bases; nucleotides outside the gene matches: 7. Per the germline V gene, CDR1 is MRHNA and CDR2 is SNTAGT.

The chain carries TRBV6-1 and TRBJ1-1; perhaps TRBD1 as D (6 bases). With 6 bases removed from V and 4 bases from J, the gap between germline ends came to 12 bases. Looked up from germline, CDR1 is MNHNS and CDR2 is SASEGT. The CDR3 covers 13 residues. CDR3 DNA sequence: TGTGCCAGCAGAGAACAGGGAATCACTGAAGCTTTCTTT. The encoded protein is CASREQGITEAFF.